The source of this TCR beta chain is a study of early T cells in non-severe SARS-CoV-2 infection. Trimming stripped 6 bases from V and 4 bases from J, with 18 bases between. This CDR3 has 16 amino acids. Per the germline V gene, CDR1 is MNHNS and CDR2 is SASEGT. This clonotype has at least ten counts. TCRdb re-called the 5' RACE reads through MiXCR, storing one row per CDR3 protein. The table has under 60,000 distinct CDR3 sequences, less than 15% seen once. J is TRBJ2-2 and V is TRBV6-1; D uncertain. The TCR was taken from an adult who was a healthcare worker with PCR-confirmed SARS-CoV-2 infection or an uninfected control (not recorded which). Sequencing was performed on whole blood. The CDR3: CASSQQLGLVTGELFF. The CDR3 DNA follows: TGTGCCAGCAGCCAGCAGCTGGGCTTGGTCACCGGGGAGCTGTTTTTT.